This is a list of T cell receptor beta chains from one sample in a study of blood T cell repertoires in COVID-19. Measured with immunoSEQ multiplex PCR; TCRdb has only the in-frame clones, and not every one. The data contain about 200,000 clones, roughly 94% of them singletons. Sequenced material: peripheral blood. The receptors here all came from a man younger than 45 with COVID-19, enrolled during active disease. The CDR3 runs from the conserved cysteine through the conserved F or W. A D gene is named only where the DNA matches it firmly. Size values are once, few and many counts, or a class for expanded clones, and some rows have none.

v_gene: TRBV6-6
j_gene: TRBJ1-5
abundance: .
d_gene: .
CDR3aa: CASSYSTGRGSPGGHF
CDR3nt: TGTGCCAGCAGTTACTCGACGGGCAGAGGGTCCCCCGGTGGGCATTTT

v_gene: TRBV10-3
j_gene: TRBJ1-4
abundance: .
d_gene: TRBD1
CDR3aa: CAISEQGANEKLFF
CDR3nt: TGTGCCATCAGTGAACAGGGGGCTAATGAAAAACTGTTTTTT

v_gene: TRBV9
j_gene: TRBJ2-6
abundance: once
d_gene: TRBD2
CDR3aa: CASSDPLSGTRDTGANVLTF
CDR3nt: TGTGCCAGCAGCGATCCTCTCTCCGGGACTAGGGATACTGGGGCCAACGTCCTGACTTTC

v_gene: TRBV5-1
j_gene: TRBJ2-3
abundance: .
d_gene: TRBD1
CDR3aa: CASSFGLNRGFADTQYF
CDR3nt: TGCGCCAGCAGCTTTGGGCTTAACAGGGGGTTCGCAGATACGCAGTATTTT

v_gene: TRBV7-3
j_gene: TRBJ2-2
abundance: .
d_gene: TRBD2
CDR3aa: CASSLGTTNTGELFF
CDR3nt: TGTGCCAGCAGCTTGGGGACTACGAACACCGGGGAGCTGTTTTTT

v_gene: TRBV19
j_gene: TRBJ1-5
abundance: .
d_gene: .
CDR3aa: CASSRGGHSNQPQHF
CDR3nt: TGTGCCAGTAGTAGGGGAGGCCATAGCAATCAGCCCCAGCATTTT

v_gene: TRBV7-9
j_gene: TRBJ2-5
abundance: .
d_gene: .
CDR3aa: CAAGTNRYQETQYF
CDR3nt: TGTGCCGCAGGGACAAACCGCTATCAAGAGACCCAGTACTTC

v_gene: TRBV10-1
j_gene: TRBJ2-1
abundance: .
d_gene: .
CDR3aa: CASSEQQENEQFF
CDR3nt: TGCGCCAGCAGCGAACAACAGGAGAATGAGCAGTTCTTC

v_gene: TRBV18
j_gene: TRBJ1-4
abundance: .
d_gene: .
CDR3aa: CASSPRGGENEKLFF
CDR3nt: TGTGCCAGCTCACCTCGGGGGGGAGAAAATGAAAAACTGTTTTTT

v_gene: TRBV7-9
j_gene: TRBJ1-1
abundance: .
d_gene: .
CDR3aa: CASSYPGGPNTEAFF
CDR3nt: TGTGCCAGCAGCTACCCGGGGGGGCCTAACACTGAAGCTTTCTTT

v_gene: TRBV13
j_gene: TRBJ1-3
abundance: .
d_gene: .
CDR3aa: CASSLKRYTIYF
CDR3nt: TGTGCCAGCAGCTTAAAGAGATACACCATATATTTT

v_gene: TRBV5-6
j_gene: TRBJ2-7
abundance: .
d_gene: .
CDR3aa: CASSLTGINYEQYF
CDR3nt: TGTGCCAGCAGCTTGACGGGGATAAACTACGAGCAGTACTTC

v_gene: TRBV2
j_gene: TRBJ1-2
abundance: few
d_gene: TRBD1
CDR3aa: CASREQGYGGYTF
CDR3nt: TGTGCCAGCAGAGAACAGGGGTATGGAGGCTACACCTTC

v_gene: TRBV5-1
j_gene: TRBJ2-7
abundance: .
d_gene: .
CDR3aa: CASSPGHNYEQYF
CDR3nt: TGCGCCAGCAGCCCAGGACACAACTACGAGCAGTACTTC

v_gene: TRBV6-5
j_gene: TRBJ2-7
abundance: .
d_gene: TRBD1
CDR3aa: CASTPYGTGLYEQYF
CDR3nt: TGTGCCAGTACACCCTACGGGACAGGGCTTTACGAGCAGTACTTC